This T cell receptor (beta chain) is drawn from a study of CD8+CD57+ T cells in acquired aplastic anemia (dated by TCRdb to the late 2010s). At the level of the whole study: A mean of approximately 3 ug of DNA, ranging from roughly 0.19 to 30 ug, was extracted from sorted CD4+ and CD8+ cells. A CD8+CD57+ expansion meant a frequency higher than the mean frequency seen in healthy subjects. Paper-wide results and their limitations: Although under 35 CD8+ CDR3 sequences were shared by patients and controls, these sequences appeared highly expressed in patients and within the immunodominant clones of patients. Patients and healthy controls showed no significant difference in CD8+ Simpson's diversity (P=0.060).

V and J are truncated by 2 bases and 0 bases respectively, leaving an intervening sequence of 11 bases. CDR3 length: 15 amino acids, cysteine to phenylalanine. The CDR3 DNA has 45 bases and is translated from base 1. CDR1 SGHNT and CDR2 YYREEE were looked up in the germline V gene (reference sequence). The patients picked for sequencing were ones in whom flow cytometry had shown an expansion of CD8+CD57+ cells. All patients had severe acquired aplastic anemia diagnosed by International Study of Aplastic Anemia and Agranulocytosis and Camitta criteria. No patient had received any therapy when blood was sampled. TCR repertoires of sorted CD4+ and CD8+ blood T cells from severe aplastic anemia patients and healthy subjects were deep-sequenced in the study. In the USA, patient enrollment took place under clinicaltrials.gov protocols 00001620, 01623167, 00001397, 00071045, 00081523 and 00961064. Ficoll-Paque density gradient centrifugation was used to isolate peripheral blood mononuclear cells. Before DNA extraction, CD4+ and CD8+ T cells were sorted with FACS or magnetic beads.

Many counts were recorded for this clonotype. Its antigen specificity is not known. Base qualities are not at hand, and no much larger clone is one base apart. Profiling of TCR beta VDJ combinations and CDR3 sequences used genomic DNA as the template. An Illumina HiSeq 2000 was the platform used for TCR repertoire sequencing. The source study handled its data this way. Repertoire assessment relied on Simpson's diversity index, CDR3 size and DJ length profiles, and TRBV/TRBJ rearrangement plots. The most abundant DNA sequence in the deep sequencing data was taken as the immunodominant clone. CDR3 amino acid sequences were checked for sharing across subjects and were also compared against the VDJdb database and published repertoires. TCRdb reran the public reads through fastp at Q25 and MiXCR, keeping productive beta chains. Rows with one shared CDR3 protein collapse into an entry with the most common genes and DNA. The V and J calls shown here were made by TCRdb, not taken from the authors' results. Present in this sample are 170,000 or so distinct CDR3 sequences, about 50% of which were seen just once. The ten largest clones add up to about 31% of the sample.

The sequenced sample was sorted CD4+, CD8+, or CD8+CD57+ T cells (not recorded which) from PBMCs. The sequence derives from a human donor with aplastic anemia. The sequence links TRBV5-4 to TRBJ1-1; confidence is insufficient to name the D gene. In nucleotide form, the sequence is TGTGCCAGCAGCTTTGGTGGCACGATGAACACTGAAGCTTTCTTT. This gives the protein CASSFGGTMNTEAFF.